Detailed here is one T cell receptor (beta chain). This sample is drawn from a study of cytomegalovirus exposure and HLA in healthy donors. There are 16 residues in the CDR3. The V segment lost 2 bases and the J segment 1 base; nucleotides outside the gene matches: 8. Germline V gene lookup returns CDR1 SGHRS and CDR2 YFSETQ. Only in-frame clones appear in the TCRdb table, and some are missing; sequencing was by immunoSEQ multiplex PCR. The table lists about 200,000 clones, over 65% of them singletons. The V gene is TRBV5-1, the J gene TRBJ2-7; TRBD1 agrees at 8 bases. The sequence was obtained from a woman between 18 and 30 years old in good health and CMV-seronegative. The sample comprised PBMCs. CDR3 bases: TGCGCCAGCAGCTTAACCGGACAGGGCCCTTCCTACGAGCAGTACTTC. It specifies CASSLTGQGPSYEQYF.